This T cell receptor beta chain comes out of a study of shared clonotypes between healthy human individuals. Broader study findings: Sharing of clonotypes among donors was expected to vary with sequencing depth.

Within Nashville, Tennessee resided all donors, each a Caucasian adult. With regard to this clone: The antigen remains undetermined.

Researchers ran the assay at a deep level. TCRdb's table, derived via immunoSEQ multiplex PCR, lists solely in-frame clones and lacks some. Of roughly 500,000 clones listed, 70% to 80% are singletons. The material sequenced was PBMCs. This receptor was taken from a woman aged 40 to 49 in good health. Some clones in this sample may be carry-over from other donors' samples.

The CDR3 here is CASSSRLAGPGEQFF. The CDR3 nucleotides read TGCGCCAGCAGCTCCCGACTAGCGGGGCCAGGTGAGCAGTTCTTC. This sequence joins TRBV5-1 and TRBJ2-1; 11 bases map to TRBD2. The CDR3 sequence is 15 residues long. Germline assignment: CDR1 SGHRS and CDR2 YFSETQ. With 3 bases clipped from V and 9 bases from J, the junction kept 8 bases outside the gene matches.